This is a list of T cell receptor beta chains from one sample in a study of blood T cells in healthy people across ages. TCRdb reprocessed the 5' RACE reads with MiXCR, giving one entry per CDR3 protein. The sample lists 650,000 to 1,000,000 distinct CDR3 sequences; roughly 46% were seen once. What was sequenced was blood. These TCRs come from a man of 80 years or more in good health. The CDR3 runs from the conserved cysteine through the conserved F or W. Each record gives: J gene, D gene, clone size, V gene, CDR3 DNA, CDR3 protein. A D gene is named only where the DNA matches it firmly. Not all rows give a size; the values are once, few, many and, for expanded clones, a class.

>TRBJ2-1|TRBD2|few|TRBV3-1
TGTGCCAGCAGCGCGGGACTATACTCCTACAATGAGCAGTTCTTC
CASSAGLYSYNEQFF
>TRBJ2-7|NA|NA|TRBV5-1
TGCGCCAGCAGCTTGGGGTCCGGGCTAGGCTCCTACAATGAGCAGTACTTC
CASSLGSGLGSYNEQYF
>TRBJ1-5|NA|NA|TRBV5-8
TGTGCCAGCAGCTTGCGGGCAGGGGCGCGACAGCCCCAGCATTTT
CASSLRAGARQPQHF
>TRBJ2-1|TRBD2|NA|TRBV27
TGTGCCAGCAGTTTCGGGCTAGCGGGAGATATTCGGTACAATGAGCAGTTCTTC
CASSFGLAGDIRYNEQFF
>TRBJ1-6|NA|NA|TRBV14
TGTGCCAGCAGACGGGACATATTTTCACCCCTCCACTTT
CASRRDIFSPLHF
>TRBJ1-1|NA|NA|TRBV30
TGTGCCTGGTCCTCAGGGCCCCCTGAAGCTTTCTTT
CAWSSGPPEAFF
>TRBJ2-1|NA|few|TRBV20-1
TGCAGTGCCATCCCCCGACAGTTCTTCTACAATGAGCAGTTCTTC
CSAIPRQFFYNEQFF
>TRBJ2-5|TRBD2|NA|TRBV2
TGTGCCAGCAGTGACGCGGCAGGGACTAGGAGCCAAGAGACCCAGTACTTC
CASSDAAGTRSQETQYF
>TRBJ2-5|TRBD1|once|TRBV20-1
TGCAGTGCTAGGCCCCGGACAGGTCAAGAGACCCAGTACTTC
CSARPRTGQETQYF
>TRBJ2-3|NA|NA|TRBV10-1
TGCGCCAGCAGTGAGCTCCGGGACGCAGATACGCAGTATTTT
CASSELRDADTQYF
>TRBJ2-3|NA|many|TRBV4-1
TGCGCCAGCAGCCAGACAGGTTCCACAGATACGCAGTATTTT
CASSQTGSTDTQYF
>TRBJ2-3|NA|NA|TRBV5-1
TGCGCCAGCAGCTTGATAGGCACCACAGATGCGCAGTATTTT
CASSLIGTTDAQYF
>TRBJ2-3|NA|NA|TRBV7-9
TGTGCCAGCAGCTTTAGCGGAGTCACAGATACGCAGTATTTT
CASSFSGVTDTQYF
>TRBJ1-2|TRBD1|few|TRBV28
TGTGCCAGCAGTGCTAGACAGGGGTGGGGTGGCTACACCTTC
CASSARQGWGGYTF
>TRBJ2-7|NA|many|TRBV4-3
TGCGCCAGCAGCCAGACACAGTTGGACGAGCAGTACTTC
CASSQTQLDEQYF
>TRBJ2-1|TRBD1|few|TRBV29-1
TGCAGCGCTCCGGACAGGGCTACTAGGAATGAGCAGTTCTTC
CSAPDRATRNEQFF
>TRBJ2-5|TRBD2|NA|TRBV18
TGTGCCAGCTCATCGACGCACACGGGAGGTAACGGCAATGAGCAGTACTTC
CASSSTHTGGNGNEQYF
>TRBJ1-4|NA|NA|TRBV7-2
TGTGCCAGCACTTCCGGGGGAAATGAAAAACTGTTTTTT
CASTSGGNEKLFF
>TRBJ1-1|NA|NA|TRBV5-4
TGTGCCAGCAGCCTAAAGCAGGGAGACACTGAAGCTTTCTTT
CASSLKQGDTEAFF
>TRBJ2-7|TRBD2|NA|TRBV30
TGTGCCTGGAGTCCTCGACTAGCGGGCGAGCAGTACTTC
CAWSPRLAGEQYF
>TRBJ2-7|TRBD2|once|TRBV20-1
TGCAGTGCTAGAGGCCGGGGACTAGCAGTGGATGAGCAGTACTTC
CSARGRGLAVDEQYF
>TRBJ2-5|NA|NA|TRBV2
TGTGCCAGCAGTTTAGATCAACAACCTGAGCAGTACTTC
CASSLDQQPEQYF
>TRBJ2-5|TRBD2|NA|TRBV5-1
TGCGCCGGCAACTTGGCGTCTAGCGGGAGCTGGGAGACCCAGTACTTC
CAGNLASSGSWETQYF
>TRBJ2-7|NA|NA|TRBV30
TGTGCCGGGAGTGCCGGAAACGAGCAGTACTTC
CAGSAGNEQYF
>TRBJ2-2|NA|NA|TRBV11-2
TGTGCCAGCAGCGCCCCATCTAGCGCAAGGGGTCGGGAGCTGTTTTTT
CASSAPSSARGRELFF
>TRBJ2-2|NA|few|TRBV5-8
TGTGCCAGCAGCGTGCGGAACACCGGGGAGCTGTTTTTT
CASSVRNTGELFF
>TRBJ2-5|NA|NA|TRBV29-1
TGCAGCGTTGATAAGAGTGGACAAGAGACCCAGTACTTC
CSVDKSGQETQYF
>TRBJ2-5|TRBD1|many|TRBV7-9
TGTGCCAGCAGCCCGAACAGGGGACAGGGAGGGCAAGAGACCCAGTACTTC
CASSPNRGQGGQETQYF
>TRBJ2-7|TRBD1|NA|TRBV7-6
TGTGCCAGCAGCTCAGAGGGGACAGGGTTTCACGAGCAGTACTTC
CASSSEGTGFHEQYF
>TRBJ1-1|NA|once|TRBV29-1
TGCAGCGTGAGGGGGATGAACACTGAAGCTTTCTTT
CSVRGMNTEAFF
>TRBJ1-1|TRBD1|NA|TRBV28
TGTGCCAGCAGTTCCCCGGCGCCCGGACAGGGAAACACTGAAGCTTTCTTT
CASSSPAPGQGNTEAFF
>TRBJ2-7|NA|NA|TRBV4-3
TGCGCCAGCAGCCAGTCAAGGGAACGGCCAAGGTGGAATATAGCCTACGAGCAGTACTTC
CASSQSRERPRWNIAYEQYF
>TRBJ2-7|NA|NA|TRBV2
TGTGCCAGCAAGATGAACATTCCTTCCTACGAGCAGTACTTC
CASKMNIPSYEQYF
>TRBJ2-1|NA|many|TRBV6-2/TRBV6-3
TGTGCCAGCAGTTACCCTTTTGAAGGGCATGAGCAGTTCTTC
CASSYPFEGHEQFF
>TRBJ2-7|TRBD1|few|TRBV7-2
TGTGCCAGCAGTTTCGAACGGACAGGGTCCTACGAGCAGTACTTC
CASSFERTGSYEQYF